This TCR beta chain emerged from a study of identical twins. The study's findings and limits: Memory repertoires showed no such pattern, whereas abundant cord blood beta clonotypes carried fewer insertions. Twins' excess sharing was less marked for out-of-frame beta sequences.

CDR3 size: 15 residues. With 5 bases clipped from V and 4 bases from J, the junction kept 8 bases outside the gene matches. This clonotype appeared a few times. Antigen: not known. After template switching added a universal primer site, the resulting cDNA carried unique molecular identifiers. TCRdb analysed the 5' RACE reads with MiXCR anew, one entry per CDR3 protein. This sample has fewer than 650,000 distinct CDR3 sequences; 9.6% occur once, and the top ten carry under 3%. A further study also used this sample, focusing on yellow fever vaccine responses in identical twins. In that study: Twins reportedly mounted vaccine T cell responses that seemed partly convergent, partly personalized.

The sample taken for sequencing was PBMCs. The rearrangement uses TRBV12-3 or TRBV12-4 and TRBJ2-5; TRBD1 matches at 9 bases. The TCR was taken from a woman in her late teens or twenties in good health. The CDR3 spells CASSGTGGGGETQYF. In DNA form, the CDR3 reads TGTGCCAGCAGTGGAACAGGGGGCGGTGGAGAGACCCAGTACTTC.